These 10 T cell receptor beta chains share one sample of origin, sequenced in a study of human T cells and chemical hapten exposure (dated by TCRdb to the early 2020s). The time point label, read with the paper, signifies: pre-sensitization, week 0. Read against the paper, the sample's treatment or condition label means: therapeutic diphenylcyclopropenone sensitization with weekly scalp DPC. The library came from RACE. The sample was run on a NextSeq 500. TCRdb took the public reads, trimmed them with fastp at Q25, ran MiXCR for clone calling and kept in-frame beta chains. For every CDR3 protein sequence, its rows merge into one entry that carries the most common genes and DNA. This sample comprises about 120,000 distinct CDR3 sequences, approximately 12% of them detected only once. The ten largest clones add up to approximately 2.8% of the sample. The sample in question was whole blood, obtained in connection with sensitization to the hapten diphenylcyclopropenone (DPC). The receptors originated from a woman aged 18-30 years with alopecia areata. Some clones in this sample may be carry-over from other donors' samples.

This clonotype showed up just a few times. The chain recombines TRBV6-6 with TRBJ1-3; D unclear. Germline V gene sequence: CDR1 MNHNY, CDR2 SVGAGI (reference sequence). The V end lost 7 bases, the J end lost 7 bases, and 11 bases lay between the germline ends. This CDR3 contains 12 residues. The chain's CDR3 is CASKDSGNTIYF. The CDR3 nucleotides are TGTGCCAGCAAGGACTCCGGGAACACCATATATTTT.

V gene TRBV3-1 combines with J gene TRBJ1-6, with D possibly TRBD1 on 6 matching bases. The CDR3 runs to 12 residues. The germline V and J ends were trimmed by 5 bases and 9 bases, with 8 bases remaining between them. The V gene's germline CDR1 is LGHDT and CDR2 YNNKEL (reference sequence). As DNA, the CDR3 is TGTGCCAGCAGCGCCAGGGGTTCACCCCTCCACTTT. As protein: CASSARGSPLHF.

In its sample, this clonotype was seen a few times. The rearrangement joins TRBV20-1 to TRBJ2-5, with 10 bases identical to TRBD1. Germline CDR1 reads DFQATT; CDR2 reads SNEGSKA (reference sequence). There are 14 residues in the CDR3. V trimming: 5 bases; J trimming: 4 bases; junction bases outside the gene matches: 7. The CDR3 reads CSALAGTGVETQYF. CDR3 coding DNA: TGCAGTGCTCTCGCCGGGACAGGGGTAGAGACCCAGTACTTC.

This clonotype showed up just a few times. V gene TRBV6-2 or TRBV6-3 combines with J gene TRBJ1-1; TRBD1 matches at 10 bases. V trimming: 6 bases; J trimming: 7 bases; junction bases outside the gene matches: 11. Germline assignment: CDR1 MNHEY and CDR2 SVGEGT. CDR3 length: 15 residues. This chain's CDR3 is CASRPTGTGVFEAFF. The CDR3 DNA sequence: TGTGCCAGCAGACCTACCGGGACAGGGGTGTTTGAAGCTTTCTTT.

The gene calls are TRBV7-2 and TRBJ2-1, with 7 bases fitting TRBD2. The CDR3 consists of 15 residues. Trimming removed 4 bases from V and 2 bases from J; junction bases left unmatched: 5. Germline loops: CDR1 SGHTA, CDR2 FQGNSA. As DNA, the CDR3 is TGTGCCAGCAGCTCGGGGGGATCACCCTACAATGAGCAGTTCTTC. This encodes CASSSGGSPYNEQFF. The full variable domain, rest sourced from reference TRBV7-2 and TRBJ2-1, is GAGVSQSPSNKVTEKGKDVELRCDPISGHTALYWYRQSLGQGLEFLIYFQGNSAPDKSGLPSDRFSAERTGGSVSTLTIQRTQQEDSAVYLCASSSGGSPYNEQFFGPGTRLTVL.

This clonotype was seen more than once but under ten times. The chain recombines TRBV18 with TRBJ1-1; D remains unclear. The CDR3 extends over 14 amino acids. V was shortened by 0 bases and J by 1 base, with 6 bases between the two germline ends. Germline CDR1 is KGHSH and CDR2 is LQKENI. The CDR3 loop is CASSPPGRNTEAFF. DNA of the CDR3: TGTGCCAGCTCACCACCGGGCCGGAACACTGAAGCTTTCTTT.

V is TRBV18 and J is TRBJ2-7; TRBD1 is a possible D gene (5 bases). Per germline, CDR1 KGHSH and CDR2 LQKENI. CDR3 length equals 13 residues. The V gene lost 3 bases and the J gene lost 6 bases, with 12 bases spanning the gap. Written as DNA, the CDR3 is TGTGCCAGCTCACCGACAGCCCAGGCCGAGCAGTACTTC. This sequence encodes CASSPTAQAEQYF.

This clonotype was detected ten times or more. The chain couples TRBV30 to TRBJ1-2; D possibly corresponds to TRBD1 (6 bases). The ends were cut back, 0 bases at V and 4 bases at J, with 15 bases in the middle. Per the germline V gene, CDR1 is GTSNPN and CDR2 is SVGIG (reference sequence). This CDR3 is built from 15 residues. The CDR3 reads CAWSVPSGGTYGYTF. The CDR3 DNA reads TGTGCCTGGAGTGTACCATCCGGGGGCACCTATGGCTACACCTTC.

The table lists this clonotype with a few counts. The rearrangement uses TRBV4-2 and TRBJ1-3; the D gene is possibly TRBD1 (5 bases). Looked up from germline, CDR1 is LGHNA and CDR2 is YNFKEQ. Trimming cost V 4 bases and J 0 bases, with 13 bases left between them. This CDR3 comprises 16 residues. The CDR3 protein is CASSPMGPHSGNTIYF. The CDR3 DNA reads as TGTGCCAGCAGCCCTATGGGACCTCACTCTGGAAACACCATATATTTT.

This clonotype occurred a few times. The V gene is TRBV7-9, the J gene TRBJ1-6, with 8 positions matching TRBD1. The CDR3 has 14 residues. Germline lookup yields CDR1 SEHNR and CDR2 FQNEAQ (reference sequence). Unmatched junction bases numbered 5, after V lost 5 bases and J lost 8 bases. CDR3 coding DNA: TGTGCCAGCAGCATTGGACAGGGAGATTCACCCCTCCACTTT. Its translation is CASSIGQGDSPLHF.